This TCR beta chain stems from a study of blood T cell repertoires in COVID-19. Study information: Sites in the United States, Italy and Spain provided acute and convalescent COVID-19 samples. Sources were T cells, B-cell-depleted T cells, or PBMCs; the material itself was cDNA or gDNA.

Remarks on this clone: At the DNA level, this CDR3 is encoded by other sequences in the same sample as well.

With 4 bases clipped from V and 4 bases from J, the junction kept 0 bases outside the gene matches. Per the germline V gene, CDR1 is MNHEY and CDR2 is SMNVEV (reference sequence). This CDR3 spans 13 amino acids. Per the authors' pipeline: Amplification from reference gene primers served as the basis for estimated nucleated cell counts. Measured with immunoSEQ multiplex PCR; TCRdb has only the in-frame clones, and not every one. D and trimming come from the DNA, and the V and J calls and clone size come from that table. The data show roughly 59,000 clones, around 80% seen once. The receptor was derived from a man older than 75 with acute or convalescent COVID-19. Material for sequencing was peripheral blood. The V call is TRBV27, the J call TRBJ1-5; TRBD1 agrees at 8 bases. CDR3 DNA sequence: TGTGCCAGCAGTTACAGGGGGAATCAGCCCCAGCATTTT. As protein: CASSYRGNQPQHF.